The present entry profiles one T cell receptor beta chain with its context. Its target is not known. This sample stems from a study of CD8+ T cells in alopecia areata. Study conclusions and caveats: Sequences from scalp samples also cover resident alphabeta T cells of normal skin. Unlike in mice, where it was clearer, TCR sharing across patients was less clear, possibly HLA-related. For lesional scalp, especially alopecia totalis/universalis, clonality was higher than in normal scalp.

Once RNA had been extracted, it was reverse transcribed into cDNA to act as the sequencing template. The data were produced by immunoSEQ multiplex PCR, yet TCRdb's version contains in-frame clones alone and is incomplete. The sample yields about 150,000 clones, roughly 58% seen once. CD4+ and CD8+ T cells were sorted from PBMCs. The CDR3 sequence is 15 residues long. The germline gives CDR1 GTSNPN, CDR2 SVGIG (reference sequence). Trimming left V 0 bases short and J 5 bases short, with 14 bases between. The receptor's source is a human donor in good health. The rearrangement links TRBV30 to TRBJ2-1; maybe TRBD2 (5 bases). Sequencing used CD8+ T cells sorted from blood. The CDR3 reads CAWSVGWGEDNEQFF. CDR3 sequence (DNA): TGTGCCTGGAGTGTGGGCTGGGGAGAGGACAATGAGCAGTTCTTC.